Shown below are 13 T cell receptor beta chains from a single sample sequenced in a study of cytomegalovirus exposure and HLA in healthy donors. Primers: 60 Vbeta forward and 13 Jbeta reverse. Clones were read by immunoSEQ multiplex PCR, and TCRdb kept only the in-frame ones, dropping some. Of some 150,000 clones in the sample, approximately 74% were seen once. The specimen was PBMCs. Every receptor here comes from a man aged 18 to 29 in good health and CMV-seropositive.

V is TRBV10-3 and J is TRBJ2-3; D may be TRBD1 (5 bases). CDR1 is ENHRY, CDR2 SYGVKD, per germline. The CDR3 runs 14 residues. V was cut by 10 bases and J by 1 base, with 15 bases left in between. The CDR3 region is CATGPSEGTDTQYF. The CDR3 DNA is TGTGCCACAGGGCCCTCTGAAGGCACAGATACGCAGTATTTT.

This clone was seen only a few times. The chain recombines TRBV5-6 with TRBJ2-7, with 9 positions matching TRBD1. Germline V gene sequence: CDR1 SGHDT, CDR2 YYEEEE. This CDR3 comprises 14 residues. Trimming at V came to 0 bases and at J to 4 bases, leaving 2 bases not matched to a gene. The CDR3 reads CASSLGQGGYEQYF. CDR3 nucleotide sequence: TGTGCCAGCAGCTTGGGACAGGGGGGATACGAGCAGTACTTC. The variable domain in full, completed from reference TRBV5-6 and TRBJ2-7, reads DAGVTQSPTHLIKTRGQQVTLRCSPKSGHDTVSWYQQALGQGPQFIFQYYEEEERQRGNFPDRFSGHQFPNYSSELNVNALLLGDSALYLCASSLGQGGYEQYFGPGTRLTVT.

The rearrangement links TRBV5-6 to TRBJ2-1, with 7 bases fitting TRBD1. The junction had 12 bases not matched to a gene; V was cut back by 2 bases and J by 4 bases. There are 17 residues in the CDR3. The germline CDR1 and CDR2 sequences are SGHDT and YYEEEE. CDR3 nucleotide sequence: TGTGCCAGCAGCTTATTTTCCGGGACAGAAGGATACAATGAGCAGTTCTTC. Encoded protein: CASSLFSGTEGYNEQFF.

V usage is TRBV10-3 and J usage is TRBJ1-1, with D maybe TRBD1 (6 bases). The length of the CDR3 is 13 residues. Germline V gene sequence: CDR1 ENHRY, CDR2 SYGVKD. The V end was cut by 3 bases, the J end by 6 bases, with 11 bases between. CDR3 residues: CAISEQGRAEAFF. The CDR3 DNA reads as TGTGCCATCAGTGAACAGGGTAGGGCTGAAGCTTTCTTT.

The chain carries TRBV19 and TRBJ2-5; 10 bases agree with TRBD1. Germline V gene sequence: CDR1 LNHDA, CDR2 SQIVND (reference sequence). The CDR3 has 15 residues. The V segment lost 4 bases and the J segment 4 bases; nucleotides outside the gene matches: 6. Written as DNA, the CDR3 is TGTGCCAGTAGTACTTGGACAGGGGGAGGAGAGACCCAGTACTTC. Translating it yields CASSTWTGGGETQYF.

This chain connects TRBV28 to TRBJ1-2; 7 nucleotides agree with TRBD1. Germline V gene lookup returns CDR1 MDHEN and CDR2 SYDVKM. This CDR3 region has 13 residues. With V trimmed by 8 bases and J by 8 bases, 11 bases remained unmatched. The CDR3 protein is CASGPDREKGYTF. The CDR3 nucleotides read TGTGCCAGCGGTCCCGACAGGGAGAAGGGCTACACCTTC.

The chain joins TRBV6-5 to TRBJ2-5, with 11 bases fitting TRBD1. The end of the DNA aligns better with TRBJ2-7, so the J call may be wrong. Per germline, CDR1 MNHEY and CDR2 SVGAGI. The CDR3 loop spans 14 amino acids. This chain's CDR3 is CASSLSGTGGEQYF. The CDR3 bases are TGTGCCAGCAGTCTATCCGGGACAGGGGGCGAGCAGTACTTC.

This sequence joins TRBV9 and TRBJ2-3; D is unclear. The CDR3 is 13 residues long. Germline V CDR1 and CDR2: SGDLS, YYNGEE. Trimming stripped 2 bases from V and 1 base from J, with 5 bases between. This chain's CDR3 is CASSVPGTDTQYF. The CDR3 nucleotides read TGTGCCAGCAGCGTTCCGGGCACAGATACGCAGTATTTT. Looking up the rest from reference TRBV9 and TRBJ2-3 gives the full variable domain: DSGVTQTPKHLITATGQRVTLRCSPRSGDLSVYWYQQSLDQGLQFLIQYYNGEERAKGNILERFSAQQFPDLHSELNLSSLELGDSALYFCASSVPGTDTQYFGPGTRLTVL.

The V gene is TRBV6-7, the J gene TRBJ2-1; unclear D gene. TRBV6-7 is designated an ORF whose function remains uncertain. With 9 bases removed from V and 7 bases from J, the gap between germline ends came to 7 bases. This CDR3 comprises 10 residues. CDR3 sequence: CARALNEQFF. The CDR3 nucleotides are TGTGCCAGGGCTTTAAATGAGCAGTTCTTC.

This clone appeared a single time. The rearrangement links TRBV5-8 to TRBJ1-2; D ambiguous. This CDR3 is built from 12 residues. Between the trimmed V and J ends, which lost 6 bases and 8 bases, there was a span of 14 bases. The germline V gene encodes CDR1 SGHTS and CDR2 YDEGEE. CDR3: CASTLEALGYTF. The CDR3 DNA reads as TGTGCCAGCACCCTGGAGGCGTTAGGCTACACCTTC.

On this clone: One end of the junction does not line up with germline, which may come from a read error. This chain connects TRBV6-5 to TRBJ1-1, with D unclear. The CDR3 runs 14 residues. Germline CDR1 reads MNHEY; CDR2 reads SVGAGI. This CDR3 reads CAISESGTADEAFF. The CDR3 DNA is TGTGCCATCAGTGAGTCGGGAACAGCGGATGAAGCTTTCTTT.

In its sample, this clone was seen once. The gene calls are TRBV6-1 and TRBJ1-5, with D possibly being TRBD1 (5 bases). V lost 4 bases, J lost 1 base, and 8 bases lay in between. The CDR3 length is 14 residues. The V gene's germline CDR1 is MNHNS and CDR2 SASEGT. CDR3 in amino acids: CASSASGSNQPQHF. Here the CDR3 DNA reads TGTGCCAGCAGTGCTTCAGGGAGCAATCAGCCCCAGCATTTT.

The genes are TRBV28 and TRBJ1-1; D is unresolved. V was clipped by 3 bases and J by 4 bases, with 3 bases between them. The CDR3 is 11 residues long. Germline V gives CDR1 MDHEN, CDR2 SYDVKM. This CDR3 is CASSFLTEAFF. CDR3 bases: TGTGCCAGCAGTTTCCTCACTGAAGCTTTCTTT.